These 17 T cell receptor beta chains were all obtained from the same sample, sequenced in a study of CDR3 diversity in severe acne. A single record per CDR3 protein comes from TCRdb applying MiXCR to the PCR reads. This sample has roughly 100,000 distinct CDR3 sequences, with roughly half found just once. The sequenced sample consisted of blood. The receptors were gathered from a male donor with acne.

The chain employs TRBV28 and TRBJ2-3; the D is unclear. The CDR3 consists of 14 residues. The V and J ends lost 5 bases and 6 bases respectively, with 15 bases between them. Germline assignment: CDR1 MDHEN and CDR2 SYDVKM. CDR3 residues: CASSLPARPDTQYF. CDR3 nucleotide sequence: TGTGCCAGCAGTCTTCCGGCCCGTCCTGATACGCAGTATTTT.

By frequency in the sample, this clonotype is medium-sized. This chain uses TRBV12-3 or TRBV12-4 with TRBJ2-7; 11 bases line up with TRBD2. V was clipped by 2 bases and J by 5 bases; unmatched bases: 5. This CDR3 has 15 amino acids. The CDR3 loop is CASSLLAGGGDEQYF. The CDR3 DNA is TGTGCCAGCAGTTTACTAGCGGGAGGTGGGGACGAGCAGTACTTC.

The CDR3 sequence is CASSVVPDRQETQYF. Here the CDR3 DNA reads TGTGCCAGCAGCGTCGTTCCAGACAGACAAGAGACCCAGTACTTC. The chain links TRBV6-6 to TRBJ2-5; D possibly corresponds to TRBD1 (5 bases). The V end lost 6 bases, the J end lost 2 bases, and 16 bases lay between the germline ends. This CDR3 spans 15 amino acids. The germline CDR1 and CDR2 sequences are MNHNY and SVGAGI (reference sequence).

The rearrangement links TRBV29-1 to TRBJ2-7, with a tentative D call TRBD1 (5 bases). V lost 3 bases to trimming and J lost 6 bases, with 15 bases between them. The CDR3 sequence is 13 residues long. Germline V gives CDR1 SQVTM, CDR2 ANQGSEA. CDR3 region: CSVDGRVVGEQYF. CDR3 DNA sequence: TGCAGCGTTGATGGCAGGGTGGTAGGCGAGCAGTACTTC.

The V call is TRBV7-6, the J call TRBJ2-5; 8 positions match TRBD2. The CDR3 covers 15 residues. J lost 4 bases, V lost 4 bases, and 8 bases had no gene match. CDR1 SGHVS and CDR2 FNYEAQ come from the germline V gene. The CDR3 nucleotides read TGTGCCAGCAGCTCGGGGGGGACTAGGGGAGAGACCCAGTACTTC. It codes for CASSSGGTRGETQYF.

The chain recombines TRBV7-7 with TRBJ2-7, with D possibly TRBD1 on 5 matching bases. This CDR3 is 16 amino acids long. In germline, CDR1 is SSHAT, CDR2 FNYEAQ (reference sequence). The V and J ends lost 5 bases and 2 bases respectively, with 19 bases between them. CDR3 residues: CASSLTKGISTYEQYF. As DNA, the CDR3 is TGTGCCAGCAGCCTAACGAAGGGGATCAGCACCTACGAGCAGTACTTC.

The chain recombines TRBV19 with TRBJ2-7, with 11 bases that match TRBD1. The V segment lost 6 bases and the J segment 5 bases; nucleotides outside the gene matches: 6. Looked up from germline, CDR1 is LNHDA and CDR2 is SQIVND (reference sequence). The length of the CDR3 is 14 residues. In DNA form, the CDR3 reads TGTGCCAGTAGGCGGACAGGGGGCTTCGACGAGCAGTACTTC. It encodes CASRRTGGFDEQYF.

For the CDR3, the DNA is TGCAGTGCTAGTGGACTAGCGGGAGTCTACGAGCAGTACTTC. Translating it yields CSASGLAGVYEQYF. V is TRBV20-1 and J is TRBJ2-7, with TRBD2 identical over 13 bases. CDR1 is DFQATT, CDR2 SNEGSKA, per germline (reference sequence). V shed 3 bases, J shed 3 bases, and the junction held 2 bases outside the gene matches. The CDR3 runs to 14 residues.

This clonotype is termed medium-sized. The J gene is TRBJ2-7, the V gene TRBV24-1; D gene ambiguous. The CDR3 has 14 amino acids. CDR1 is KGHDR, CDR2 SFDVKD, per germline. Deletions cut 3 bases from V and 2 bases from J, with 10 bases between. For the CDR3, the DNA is TGTGCCACCAGTGATACTGGCTCGGCCTACGAGCAGTACTTC. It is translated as CATSDTGSAYEQYF.

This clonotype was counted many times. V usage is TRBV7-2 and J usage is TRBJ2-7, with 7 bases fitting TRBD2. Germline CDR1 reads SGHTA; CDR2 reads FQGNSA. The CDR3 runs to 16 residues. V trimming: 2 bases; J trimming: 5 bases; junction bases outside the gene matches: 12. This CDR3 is CASSLFRLADNNEQYF. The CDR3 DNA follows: TGTGCCAGCAGCTTATTCCGGCTAGCGGACAATAACGAGCAGTACTTC.

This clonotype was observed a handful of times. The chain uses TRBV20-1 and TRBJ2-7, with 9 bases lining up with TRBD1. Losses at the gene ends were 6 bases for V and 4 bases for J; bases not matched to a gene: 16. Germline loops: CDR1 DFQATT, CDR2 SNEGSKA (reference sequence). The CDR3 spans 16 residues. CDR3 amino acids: CSAETGGGLSSYEQYF. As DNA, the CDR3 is TGCAGTGCCGAGACAGGGGGTGGTCTCTCATCGTACGAGCAGTACTTC.

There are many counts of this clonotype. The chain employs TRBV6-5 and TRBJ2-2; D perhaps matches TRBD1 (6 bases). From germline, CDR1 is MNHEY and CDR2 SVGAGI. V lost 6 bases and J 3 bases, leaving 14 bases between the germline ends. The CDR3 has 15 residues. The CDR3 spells CASSRGRADTGELFF. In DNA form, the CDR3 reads TGTGCCAGCAGCAGGGGCAGGGCCGACACCGGGGAGCTGTTTTTT.

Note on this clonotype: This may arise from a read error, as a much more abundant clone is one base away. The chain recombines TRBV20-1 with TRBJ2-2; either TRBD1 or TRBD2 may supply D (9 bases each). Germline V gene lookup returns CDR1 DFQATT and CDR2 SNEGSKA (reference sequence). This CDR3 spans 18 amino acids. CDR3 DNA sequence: TGCAGTGCTAGAGGATTCACAGGGGGCGGGAGGGGCACCGGGGAGCCGTTTTTT. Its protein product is CSARGFTGGGRGTGEPFF.

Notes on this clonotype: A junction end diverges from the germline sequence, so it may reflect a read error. CDR3 amino acids: CASSLGTVANYGYTF. Here the CDR3 DNA reads TGTGCCAGCAGTTTAGGGACGGTAGCTAACTATGGCTACACCTTC. The chain links TRBV7-8 to TRBJ1-2; D is possibly TRBD1 (5 bases). This CDR3 region has 15 residues. The germline CDR1 and CDR2 sequences are SGHVS and FQNEAQ. Full variable domain (remainder filled in from reference TRBV7-8 and TRBJ1-2): GAGVSQSPRYKVAKRGQDVALRCDPISGHVSLFWYQQALGQGPEFLTYFQNEAQLDKSGLPSDRFFAERPEGSVSTLKIQRTQQEDSAVYLCASSLGTVANYGYTFGSGTRLTVV.

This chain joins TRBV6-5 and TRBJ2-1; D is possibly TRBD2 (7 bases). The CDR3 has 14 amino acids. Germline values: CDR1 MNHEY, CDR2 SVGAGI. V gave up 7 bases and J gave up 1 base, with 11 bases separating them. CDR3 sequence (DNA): TGTGCCAGCATGCGGGGGCATTCCTACAATGAGCAGTTCTTC. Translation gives CASMRGHSYNEQFF.

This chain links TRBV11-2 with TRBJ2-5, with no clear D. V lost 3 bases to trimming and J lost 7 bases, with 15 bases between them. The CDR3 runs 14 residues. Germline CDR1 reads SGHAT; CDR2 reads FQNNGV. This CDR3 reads CASSFPQLKRTQYF. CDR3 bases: TGTGCCAGCAGCTTTCCACAGCTTAAACGGACCCAGTACTTC.

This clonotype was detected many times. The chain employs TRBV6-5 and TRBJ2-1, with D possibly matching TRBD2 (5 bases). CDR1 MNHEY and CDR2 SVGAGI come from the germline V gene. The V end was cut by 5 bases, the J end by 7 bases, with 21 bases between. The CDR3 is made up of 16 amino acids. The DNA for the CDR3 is TGTGCCAGCAGTCCTCTGGAGGTCCTATGGAATAATGAGCAGTTCTTC. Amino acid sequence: CASSPLEVLWNNEQFF.